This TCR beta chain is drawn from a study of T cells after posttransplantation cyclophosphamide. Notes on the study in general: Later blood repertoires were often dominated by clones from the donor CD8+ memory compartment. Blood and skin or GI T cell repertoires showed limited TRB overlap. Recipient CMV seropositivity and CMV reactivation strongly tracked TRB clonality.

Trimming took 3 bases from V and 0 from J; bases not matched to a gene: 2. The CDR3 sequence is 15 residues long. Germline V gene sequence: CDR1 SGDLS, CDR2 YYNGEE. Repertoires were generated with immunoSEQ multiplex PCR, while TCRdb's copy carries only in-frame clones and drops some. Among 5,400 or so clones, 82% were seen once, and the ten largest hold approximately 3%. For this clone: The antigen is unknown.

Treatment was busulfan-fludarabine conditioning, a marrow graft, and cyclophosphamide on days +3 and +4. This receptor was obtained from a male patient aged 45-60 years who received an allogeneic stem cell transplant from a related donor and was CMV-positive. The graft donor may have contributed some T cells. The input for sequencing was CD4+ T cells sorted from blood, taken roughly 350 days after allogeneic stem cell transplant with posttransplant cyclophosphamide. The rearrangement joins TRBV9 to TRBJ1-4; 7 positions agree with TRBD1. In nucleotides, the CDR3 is TGTGCCAGCAGCGGAGGGGGCTCAACTAATGAAAAACTGTTTTTT. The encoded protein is CASSGGGSTNEKLFF. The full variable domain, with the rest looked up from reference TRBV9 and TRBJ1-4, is DSGVTQTPKHLITATGQRVTLRCSPRSGDLSVYWYQQSLDQGLQFLIQYYNGEERAKGNILERFSAQQFPDLHSELNLSSLELGDSALYFCASSGGGSTNEKLFFGSGTQLSVL.